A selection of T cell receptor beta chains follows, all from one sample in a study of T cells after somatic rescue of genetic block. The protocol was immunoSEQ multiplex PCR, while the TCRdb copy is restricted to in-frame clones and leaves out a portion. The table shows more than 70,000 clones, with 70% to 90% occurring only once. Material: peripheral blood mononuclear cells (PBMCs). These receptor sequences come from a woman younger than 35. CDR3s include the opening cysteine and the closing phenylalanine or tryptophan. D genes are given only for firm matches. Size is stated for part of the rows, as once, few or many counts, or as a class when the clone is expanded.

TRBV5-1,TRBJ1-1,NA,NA,CASSLAGIDTEAFF,TGCGCCAGCAGCTTGGCCGGGATCGACACTGAAGCTTTCTTT
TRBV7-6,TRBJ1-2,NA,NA,CASSPRGYGYTF,TGTGCCAGCAGCCCTAGGGGTTATGGCTACACCTTC
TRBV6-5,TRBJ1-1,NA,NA,CASSYVGSRTEAFF,TGTGCCAGCAGTTACGTGGGCTCGCGGACTGAAGCTTTCTTT
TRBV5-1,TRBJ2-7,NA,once,CASSLAAGESSYEQYF,TGCGCCAGCAGCTTGGCCGCAGGGGAGAGCTCCTACGAGCAGTACTTC
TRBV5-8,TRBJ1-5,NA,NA,CASSPGGGPEREVPQHF,TGTGCCAGCAGCCCCGGCGGGGGGCCCGAAAGAGAAGTACCCCAGCATTTT
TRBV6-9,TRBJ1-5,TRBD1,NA,CASMKNFPGQGPTGNQPQHF,TGTGCCAGCATGAAGAACTTCCCGGGACAGGGACCAACGGGCAATCAGCCCCAGCATTTT
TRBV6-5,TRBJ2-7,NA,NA,CASSSTRGEQYF,TGTGCCAGCAGTTCTACCAGGGGCGAGCAGTACTTC
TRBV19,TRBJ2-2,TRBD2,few,CASSILEGGYTGELFF,TGTGCCAGTAGTATATTGGAGGGAGGGTACACCGGGGAGCTGTTTTTT
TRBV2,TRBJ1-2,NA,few,CASSAAQRYGYTF,TGTGCCAGCAGTGCGGCACAGCGCTATGGCTACACCTTC
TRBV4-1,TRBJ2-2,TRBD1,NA,CASRLNRGNTGELFF,TGCGCCAGCAGACTCAACAGGGGGAACACCGGGGAGCTGTTTTTT
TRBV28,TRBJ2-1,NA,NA,CASSPSRGGPIEIKFF,TGTGCCAGCAGCCCCTCCAGGGGGGGCCCCATCGAGATCAAGTTCTTC
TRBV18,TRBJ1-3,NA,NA,CASSTGVPGFTGNTIYF,TGTGCCAGCTCCACGGGCGTCCCAGGGTTCACTGGAAACACCATATATTTT
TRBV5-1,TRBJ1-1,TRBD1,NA,CASSAGTGVYNTEAFF,TGCGCCAGCAGCGCCGGGACAGGAGTTTACAACACTGAAGCTTTCTTT
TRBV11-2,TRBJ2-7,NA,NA,CASSRLLDSYEQYF,TGTGCCAGCAGCCGATTACTAGATTCCTACGAGCAGTACTTC
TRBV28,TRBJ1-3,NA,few,CASTWTSGNTIYF,TGTGCCTCCACCTGGACCTCTGGAAACACCATATATTTT
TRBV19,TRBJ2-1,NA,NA,CASRSTPDSYNEQFF,TGTGCCAGTCGCTCGACTCCCGACTCCTACAATGAGCAGTTCTTC
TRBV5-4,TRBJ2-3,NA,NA,CASSPPRELDTQYF,TGTGCCAGCAGCCCCCCACGCGAGTTAGATACGCAGTATTTT
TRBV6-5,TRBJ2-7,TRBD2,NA,CASSVSSGSSYEQYF,TGTGCCAGCAGTGTATCTAGCGGGAGTAGCTACGAGCAGTACTTC
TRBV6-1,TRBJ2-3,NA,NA,CASSEAGVGTDTQYF,TGTGCCAGCAGTGAAGCCGGGGTCGGCACAGATACGCAGTATTTT
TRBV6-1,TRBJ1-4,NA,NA,CASSESAGGRFLLFF,TGTGCCAGCAGTGAGTCCGCGGGGGGGAGGTTTCTTCTGTTTTTT
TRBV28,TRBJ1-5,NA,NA,CASSSQAARQPQHF,TGTGCCAGCAGTTCTCAGGCGGCCAGACAGCCCCAGCATTTT
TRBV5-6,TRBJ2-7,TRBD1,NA,CASSLVVTGGALDF,TGTGCCAGCAGCTTGGTAGTAACAGGGGGCGCATTGGACTTC
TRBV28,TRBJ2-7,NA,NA,CASSLIYEQYF,TGTGCCAGCAGTTTGATTTACGAGCAGTACTTC
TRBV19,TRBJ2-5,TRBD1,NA,CASSIPGGVQTQYF,TGTGCCAGTAGTATTCCAGGGGGCGTGCAGACCCAGTACTTC
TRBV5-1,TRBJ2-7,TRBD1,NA,CASSGTGGFSYEQYF,TGCGCCAGCAGCGGGACAGGGGGGTTTTCCTACGAGCAGTACTTC
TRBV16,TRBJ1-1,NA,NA,CASRRGNTEAFF,TGTGCCAGCAGGAGGGGGAACACTGAAGCTTTCTTT
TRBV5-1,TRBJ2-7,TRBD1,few,CASSRDSYEQYF,TGCGCCAGCAGCCGGGACAGCTACGAGCAGTACTTC
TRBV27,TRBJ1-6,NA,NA,CASSSGPWGSPLHF,TGTGCCAGCAGTTCCGGACCCTGGGGTTCACCCCTCCACTTT
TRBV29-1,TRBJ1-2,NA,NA,CSATLPQGPDGYTF,TGCAGCGCAACATTGCCTCAGGGGCCTGATGGCTACACCTTC
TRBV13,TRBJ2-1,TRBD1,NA,CASSYGDRSYNEQFF,TGTGCCAGCAGCTACGGGGACAGGAGCTACAATGAGCAGTTCTTC
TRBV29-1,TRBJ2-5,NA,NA,CSVDTGSQETQYF,TGCAGCGTTGATACGGGGAGCCAAGAGACCCAGTACTTC
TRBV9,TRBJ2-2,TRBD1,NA,CASSVVPLDRDTGELFF,TGTGCCAGCAGCGTAGTCCCCTTAGACAGGGACACCGGGGAGCTGTTTTTT
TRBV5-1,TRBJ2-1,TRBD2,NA,CASSLLAGSSYNEQFF,TGCGCCAGCAGCTTACTAGCGGGGAGCTCCTACAATGAGCAGTTCTTC
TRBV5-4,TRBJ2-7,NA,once,CASSRDYEQYF,TGTGCCAGCAGCCGGGACTACGAGCAGTACTTC
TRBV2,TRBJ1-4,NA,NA,CASSAGATNEKLFF,TGTGCCAGCAGTGCCGGGGCAACTAATGAAAAACTGTTTTTT
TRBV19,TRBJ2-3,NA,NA,CASSIGDTQYF,TGTGCCAGTAGTATAGGGGATACGCAGTATTTT
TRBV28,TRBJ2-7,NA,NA,CASSLMWSPSSYEQYF,TGTGCCAGCAGTTTAATGTGGAGCCCCAGCTCCTACGAGCAGTACTTC
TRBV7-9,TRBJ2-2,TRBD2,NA,CASSYPLAAANTGELFF,TGTGCCAGCAGCTACCCTCTAGCGGCCGCGAACACCGGGGAGCTGTTTTTT
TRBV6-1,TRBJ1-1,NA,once,CASSKRNTEAFF,TGTGCCAGCAGTAAGAGGAACACTGAAGCTTTCTTT
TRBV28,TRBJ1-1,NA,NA,CASSPSRSARGAEAFF,TGTGCCAGCAGCCCCTCCCGCTCGGCAAGGGGAGCTGAAGCTTTCTTT
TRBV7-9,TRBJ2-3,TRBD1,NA,CASSPSGGTDTDTQYF,TGTGCCAGCAGTCCCTCTGGTGGGACAGACACAGATACGCAGTATTTT
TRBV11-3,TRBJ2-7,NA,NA,CASSLAGIAYEQYF,TGTGCCAGCAGCCTAGCAGGGATAGCCTACGAGCAGTACTTC
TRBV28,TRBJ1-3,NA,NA,CASRLSPLPLKRNTIYF,TGTGCCAGCAGACTTTCCCCGCTGCCACTTAAACGAAACACCATATATTTT
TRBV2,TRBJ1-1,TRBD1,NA,CASSEEGGTANTEAFF,TGTGCCAGCAGTGAAGAAGGGGGGACAGCGAACACTGAAGCTTTCTTT
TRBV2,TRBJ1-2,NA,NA,CASSELGVRRNYGYTF,TGTGCCAGCAGTGAGCTCGGGGTAAGGAGGAACTATGGCTACACCTTC
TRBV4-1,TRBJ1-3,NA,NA,CASSQDVSASGNTIYF,TGCGCCAGCAGCCAAGATGTCTCAGCGTCTGGAAACACCATATATTTT
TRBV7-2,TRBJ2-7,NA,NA,CASSPSSYEQYF,TGTGCCAGCAGCCCGAGCTCCTACGAGCAGTACTTC
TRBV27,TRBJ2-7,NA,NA,CASSVAGSYEQYF,TGTGCCAGCAGCGTGGCCGGCTCCTACGAGCAGTACTTC
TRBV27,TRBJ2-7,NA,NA,CASSGDAHEQYF,TGTGCCAGCTCCGGGGACGCCCACGAGCAGTACTTC
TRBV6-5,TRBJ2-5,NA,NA,CASSYSGVPQETQYF,TGTGCCAGCAGTTACTCCGGGGTCCCCCAAGAGACCCAGTACTTC